The 20 T cell receptor beta chains listed next were all sequenced from one sample in a study of blood T cells in healthy people across ages. A second PCR, run for about 7 to 11 cycles, used a sample-barcoded 5' primer plus a J-beta primer mix. One entry per CDR3 protein, called by TCRdb with MiXCR from the 5' RACE reads. The table records 2 million or so distinct CDR3 sequences, roughly 52% of them present only once. Sequences were obtained from blood. Receptor source: a woman in her thirties or forties in good health.

CDR3 sequence: CAIGQLAGTEETQYF. The CDR3, as DNA: TGTGCCATCGGCCAGCTAGCGGGGACCGAAGAGACCCAGTACTTC. This chain uses TRBV10-3 with TRBJ2-5; 9 positions match TRBD2. The J segment lost 3 bases and the V segment lost 8 bases, leaving 10 bases of the junction unmatched. There are 15 residues in the CDR3. The germline CDR1 and CDR2 sequences are ENHRY and SYGVKD.

This chain joins TRBV27 and TRBJ1-1, with D perhaps matching TRBD1 (6 bases). Trimming cost V 6 bases and J 3 bases, with 17 bases left between them. Germline CDR1 is MNHEY and CDR2 is SMNVEV (reference sequence). This CDR3 has 15 amino acids. The CDR3 DNA sequence: TGTGCCAGCAGGAAAGAGGGACGGGGGCACACTGAAGCTTTCTTT. This translates into CASRKEGRGHTEAFF.

This clonotype was counted only a few times. The genes are TRBV6-5 and TRBJ2-1; TRBD1 matches at 9 bases. Trimming at V came to 0 bases and at J to 9 bases, leaving 12 bases not matched to a gene. The length of the CDR3 is 17 residues. CDR1 is MNHEY, CDR2 SVGAGI, per germline. The DNA of the CDR3 is TGTGCCAGCAGTTACTCTGTCACGGACAGGGGTTACGGTGAGCAGTTCTTC. Residues: CASSYSVTDRGYGEQFF.

The gene calls are TRBV29-1 and TRBJ2-3, with 8 positions matching TRBD1. There are 14 residues in the CDR3. Germline assignment: CDR1 SQVTM and CDR2 ANQGSEA. Losses at the gene ends were 6 bases for V and 4 bases for J; bases not matched to a gene: 9. The CDR3 nucleotides are TGCAGCGTCGCCACAGGGGGTCGGTCAGATACGCAGTATTTT. Translation: CSVATGGRSDTQYF.

The rearrangement joins TRBV7-9 to TRBJ2-1, with 12 bases identical to TRBD1. In germline, CDR1 is SEHNR, CDR2 FQNEAQ (reference sequence). V trimming: 4 bases; J trimming: 13 bases; junction bases outside the gene matches: 11. This CDR3 is 15 amino acids long. The CDR3 sequence is CASSWGDRGRETQFF. For the CDR3, the DNA is TGTGCCAGCAGCTGGGGGGACAGGGGGCGAGAGACCCAGTTCTTC.

A few counts support this clonotype. The chain has TRBV5-1 and TRBJ2-1; weak D call: TRBD1 (5 bases). This CDR3 comprises 16 residues. The germline CDR1 and CDR2 sequences are SGHRS and YFSETQ. V lost 2 bases and J lost 2, with 14 bases in between. The CDR3 bases are TGCGCCAGCAGCTTCAACACAGAGACAGCCTACAATGAGCAGTTCTTC. This sequence encodes CASSFNTETAYNEQFF.

The chain couples TRBV7-2 to TRBJ2-5; 10 positions agree with TRBD1. CDR3 size: 14 residues. Germline trimming cut 0 bases from V and 13 bases from J; bases unmatched to any gene: 8. Per the germline V gene, CDR1 is SGHTA and CDR2 is FQGNSA. In DNA form, the CDR3 reads TGTGCCAGCAGCTTAGCGGGACAGGGGAACTTGCGGTACTTC. Its translation: CASSLAGQGNLRYF.

The gene calls are TRBV28 and TRBJ2-7; unclear D gene. V dropped 5 bases and J dropped 1 base, with 9 bases sitting between them. The germline CDR1 and CDR2 sequences are MDHEN and SYDVKM. The CDR3 consists of 13 residues. Written as DNA, the CDR3 is TGTGCCAGCAGTGTAGTTCGTTCCTACGAGCAGTACTTC. Its protein product is CASSVVRSYEQYF. Full variable domain (missing parts from reference TRBV28 and TRBJ2-7): DVKVTQSSRYLVKRTGEKVFLECVQDMDHENMFWYRQDPGLGLRLIYFSYDVKMKEKGDIPEGYSVSREKKERFSLILESASTNQTSMYLCASSVVRSYEQYFGPGTRLTVT.

V is TRBV20-1 and J is TRBJ2-6; D possibly uses TRBD1 or TRBD2 (6 bases each). The germline CDR1 and CDR2 sequences are DFQATT and SNEGSKA (reference sequence). The CDR3 extends over 15 amino acids. V gave up 7 bases and J gave up 3 bases, with 16 bases separating them. DNA of the CDR3: TGCAGTGTCCCCGGCCGGGGGCGTGGGGCCAACGTCCTGACTTTC. Amino acid sequence: CSVPGRGRGANVLTF.

In its sample, this clonotype was seen a few times. V usage is TRBV9 and J usage is TRBJ1-1, with no clear D. Trimming removed 3 bases from V and 5 bases from J, with 17 bases in between. Germline V gene lookup returns CDR1 SGDLS and CDR2 YYNGEE. CDR3 length equals 15 residues. The DNA of the CDR3 is TGTGCCAGCAGCGCACGTCCGGGAATGGAGACTGAAGCTTTCTTT. It encodes CASSARPGMETEAFF.

This clonotype was detected only a few times. The chain carries TRBV5-1 and TRBJ2-7; D is undetermined. The DNA matches TRBJ2-5 better at its end, which makes the J call doubtful. Germline V CDR1 and CDR2: SGHRS, YFSETQ. CDR3 length: 14 amino acids. The CDR3 nucleotides read TGCGCCAGCAGCTTGGGTTACGTGGGGGAGACCCAGTACTTC. It yields the protein CASSLGYVGETQYF.

V and J are TRBV6-1 and TRBJ1-1, with D perhaps matching TRBD1 (6 bases). The CDR3 is 15 amino acids. Germline assignment: CDR1 MNHNS and CDR2 SASEGT. Trimming took off 6 bases at V and 0 bases at J, with 14 bases between the two ends. The DNA of the CDR3 is TGTGCCAGCAGGGTCCCGGGACATTTGAACACTGAAGCTTTCTTT. As protein: CASRVPGHLNTEAFF.

This clonotype is a singleton in its sample. The genes are TRBV28 and TRBJ2-7; tentatively, D is TRBD1 or TRBD2 (5 bases each). Germline CDR1 is MDHEN and CDR2 is SYDVKM. V gave up 3 bases and J gave up 3 bases, with 18 bases separating them. This CDR3 contains 16 residues. CDR3 sequence (DNA): TGTGCCAGCAGTTTCGGGCAGGGAGTAGCCAGCTACGAGCAGTACTTC. Its protein product is CASSFGQGVASYEQYF.

The rearrangement links TRBV10-3 to TRBJ2-7; no definite D call. Trimming cost V 8 bases and J 3 bases, with 8 bases left between them. Germline V gene lookup returns CDR1 ENHRY and CDR2 SYGVKD. The CDR3 covers 11 residues. CDR3 residues: CAIGRDYEQYF. As DNA, the CDR3 is TGTGCCATCGGCAGAGACTACGAGCAGTACTTC.

The J gene is TRBJ2-3, the V gene TRBV5-5; unclear D gene. Germline assignment: CDR1 SGHKS and CDR2 YYEKEE (reference sequence). The CDR3 length is 13 residues. V lost 2 bases and J 2 bases, leaving 6 bases between the germline ends. CDR3 residues: CASSFTFTDTQYF. CDR3 in DNA: TGTGCCAGCAGCTTCACTTTCACAGATACGCAGTATTTT.

This clonotype was detected a few times. The chain combines TRBV7-2 with TRBJ2-1, with TRBD1 identical over 7 bases. The germline V gene has CDR1 SGHTA and CDR2 FQGNSA. V was clipped by 3 bases and J by 3 bases; unmatched bases: 5. This CDR3 comprises 15 residues. CDR3 protein: CASSLQGEGYNEQFF. In nucleotides, the CDR3 is TGTGCCAGCAGCTTGCAGGGGGAAGGCTACAATGAGCAGTTCTTC.

This chain joins TRBV5-1 and TRBJ1-2; 10 positions match TRBD1. CDR3 length: 14 residues. Germline V gene lookup returns CDR1 SGHRS and CDR2 YFSETQ. Trimming took 3 bases from V and 13 from J; bases not matched to a gene: 12. CDR3 sequence: CASSSNRDRGPPTF. CDR3 DNA: TGCGCCAGCAGCTCAAACCGGGACAGGGGCCCGCCCACCTTC.

The chain couples TRBV5-1 to TRBJ1-1, with D possibly TRBD1 on 6 matching bases. The CDR3 length is 16 residues. V was shortened by 0 bases and J by 1 base, with 13 bases between the two germline ends. Germline V gives CDR1 SGHRS, CDR2 YFSETQ. CDR3 amino acids: CASSLGAGAQNTEAFF. CDR3 DNA: TGCGCCAGCAGCTTGGGAGCAGGGGCCCAGAACACTGAAGCTTTCTTT. The full variable domain, with the rest looked up from reference TRBV5-1 and TRBJ1-1, is KAGVTQTPRYLIKTRGQQVTLSCSPISGHRSVSWYQQTPGQGLQFLFEYFSETQRNKGNFPGRFSGRQFSNSRSEMNVSTLELGDSALYLCASSLGAGAQNTEAFFGQGTRLTVV.

This clonotype has a single count. V usage is TRBV6-1 and J usage is TRBJ2-1, with D maybe TRBD2 (6 bases). Germline assignment: CDR1 MNHNS and CDR2 SASEGT. Deletions cut 5 bases from V and 8 bases from J, with 16 bases between. This CDR3 has 14 amino acids. In DNA form, the CDR3 reads TGTGCCAGCAGTACCGGACGGGGGTACGATGAGCAGTTCTTC. This encodes CASSTGRGYDEQFF.

The CDR3 nucleotides read TGTGCCCCGGGACAGGAAAGGGATGGCTACACCTTC. Its translation: CAPGQERDGYTF. This rearrangement joins TRBV27 to TRBJ1-2; 8 positions agree with TRBD1. Germline V gene sequence: CDR1 MNHEY, CDR2 SMNVEV (reference sequence). V was clipped by 11 bases and J by 6 bases; unmatched bases: 8. This CDR3 has 12 amino acids.